This TCR beta chain stems from a study of Graves' ophthalmopathy and Graves' hyperthyroidism. Study results and caveats: A model built from 13 signatures distinguished ophthalmopathy from stable hyperthyroidism with approximately 88% sensitivity and approximately 80% specificity. Most expanded clonotypes in thyroid above 0.001 frequency also showed up in blood.

J gave up 2 bases and V 5 bases, and 9 bases lay outside the gene matches. Germline CDR1 is MGHDK and CDR2 is SYGVNS. The CDR3 is made up of 17 amino acids. With respect to this clonotype: Its antigen is unidentified.

Transcripts of RNA were the source for amplifying TCR beta CDR3 regions. Scientists carried out first-round RT-PCR using HTBI primers and then a second-round multiplex PCR. In TCRdb, the multiplex PCR reads were re-called with MiXCR into one record per CDR3 protein. This sample has 600,000 to 950,000 distinct CDR3 sequences, with 40% found just once. The gene calls are TRBV25-1 and TRBJ2-7; 13 nucleotides match TRBD2. Sequenced sample: peripheral blood. The clonotype was recovered from an adult man with Graves' ophthalmopathy. The CDR3: CASSTSGTSGEAYEQYF. The CDR3 coding sequence is TGTGCCAGCAGTACCTCGGGGACTAGCGGGGAAGCCTACGAGCAGTACTTC.